Here is one T cell receptor beta chain with its context. This sample stems from a study of blood T cell repertoires in COVID-19. Whole-study context: Spain, Italy and the United States supplied samples that represented acute and convalescent COVID-19.

Germline CDR1 and CDR2: MNHEY and SVGAGI. The J segment lost 6 bases and the V segment lost 5 bases, leaving 5 bases of the junction unmatched. The CDR3 extends over 13 amino acids. Clones were sequenced by immunoSEQ multiplex PCR, and TCRdb holds only the in-frame ones, with some missing. The profile shows about 190,000 clones, about 88% of them singletons. This chain connects TRBV6-5 to TRBJ1-2; TRBD1 matches at 8 bases. Sequenced input: peripheral blood. The TCR was taken from a young man with acute or convalescent COVID-19. The CDR3, as DNA: TGTGCCAGCAGTCTTTCAGGGGGCCATGGCTACACCTTC. Translated, it gives CASSLSGGHGYTF.